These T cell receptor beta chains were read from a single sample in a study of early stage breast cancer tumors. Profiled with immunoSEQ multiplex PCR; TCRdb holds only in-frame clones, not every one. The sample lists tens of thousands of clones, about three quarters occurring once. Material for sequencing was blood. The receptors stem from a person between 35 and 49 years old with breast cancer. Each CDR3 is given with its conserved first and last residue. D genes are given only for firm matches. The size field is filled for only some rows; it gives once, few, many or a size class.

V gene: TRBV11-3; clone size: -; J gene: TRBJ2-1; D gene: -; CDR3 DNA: TGTGCCAGCAGTTTAGCGGCCAACAATGAGCAGTTCTTC; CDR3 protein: CASSLAANNEQFF
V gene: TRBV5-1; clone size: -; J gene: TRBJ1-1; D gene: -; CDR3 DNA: TGCGCCAGCAGCTTGGATGCGGCGAACACTGAAGCTTTCTTT; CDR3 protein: CASSLDAANTEAFF
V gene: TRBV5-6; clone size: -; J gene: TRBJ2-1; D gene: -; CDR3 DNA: TGTGCCAGCAGCAACTACAATGAGCAGTTCTTC; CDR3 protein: CASSNYNEQFF
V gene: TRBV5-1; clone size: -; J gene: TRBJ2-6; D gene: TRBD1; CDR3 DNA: TGCGCCAGCAGCCCAGGGGGCGCTGGGGCCAACGTCCTGACTTTC; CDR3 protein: CASSPGGAGANVLTF
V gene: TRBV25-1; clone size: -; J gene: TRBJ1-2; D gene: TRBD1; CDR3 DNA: TGTGCCAGCAGTGATACTGACAGGGGTTTTGATGGCTACACCTTC; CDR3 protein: CASSDTDRGFDGYTF
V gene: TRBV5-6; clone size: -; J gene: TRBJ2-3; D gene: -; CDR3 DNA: TGTGCCAGCAGCTCCAGGGTATCGAGCCTGGTAGATACGCAGTATTTT; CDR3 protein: CASSSRVSSLVDTQYF
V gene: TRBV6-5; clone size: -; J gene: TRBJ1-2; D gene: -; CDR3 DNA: TGTGCCAGCAGTCGGGACACCTCCAAAGGCTATGGCTACACCTTC; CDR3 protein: CASSRDTSKGYGYTF
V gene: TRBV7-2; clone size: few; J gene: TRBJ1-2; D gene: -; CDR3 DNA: TGTGCCAGCAGCTTAGATGGGGCGATGGGTCGTGGCTACACCTTC; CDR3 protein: CASSLDGAMGRGYTF
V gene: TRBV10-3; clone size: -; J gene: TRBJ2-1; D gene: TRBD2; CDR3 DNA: TGTGCCATCAGAGGGCCTACAGTGGGACTAGCGGACTACAATGAGCAGTTCTTC; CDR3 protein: CAIRGPTVGLADYNEQFF
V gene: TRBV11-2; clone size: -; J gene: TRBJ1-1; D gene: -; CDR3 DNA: TGTGCCAGCAGCTTAAACACTGAAGCTTTCTTT; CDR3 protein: CASSLNTEAFF
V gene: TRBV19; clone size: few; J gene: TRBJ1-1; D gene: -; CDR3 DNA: TGTGCCAGTAGTATAGACAGTTTCATGAACACTGAAGCTTTCTTT; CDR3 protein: CASSIDSFMNTEAFF
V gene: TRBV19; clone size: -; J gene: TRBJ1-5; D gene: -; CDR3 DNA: TGTGCCAGTAGGGTACACAGGGACAATCAGCCCCAGCATTTT; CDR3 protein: CASRVHRDNQPQHF
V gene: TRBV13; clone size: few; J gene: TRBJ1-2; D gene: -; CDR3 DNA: TGTGCCAGCTCTTTAAGGGGCAGTCCCAATACTGGCACCTTC; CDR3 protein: CASSLRGSPNTGTF
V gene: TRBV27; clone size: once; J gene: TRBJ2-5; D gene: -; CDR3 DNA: TGTGCCAGCAGTTTGAGGAGTAGAGGAGAGACCCAGTACTTC; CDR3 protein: CASSLRSRGETQYF
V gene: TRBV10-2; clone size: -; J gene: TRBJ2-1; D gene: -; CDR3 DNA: TGCGCCAGCAGTGAGTTTGCGGGACAGTACAATGAGCAGTTCTTC; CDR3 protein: CASSEFAGQYNEQFF
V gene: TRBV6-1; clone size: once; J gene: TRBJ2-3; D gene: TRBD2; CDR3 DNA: TGTGCCAGCAGTAACATGCTAGCGGGAGCAGATACGCAGTATTTT; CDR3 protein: CASSNMLAGADTQYF
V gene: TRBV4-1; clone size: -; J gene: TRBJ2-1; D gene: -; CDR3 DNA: TGCGCCAGCAGCCAAGTGGACAGCGATGAGCAGTTCTTC; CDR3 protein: CASSQVDSDEQFF
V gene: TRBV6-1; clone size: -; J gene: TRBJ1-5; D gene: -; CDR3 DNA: TGTGCCAGCAGCGAACACTGGCTTGGCAATCAGCCCCAGCATTTT; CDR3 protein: CASSEHWLGNQPQHF
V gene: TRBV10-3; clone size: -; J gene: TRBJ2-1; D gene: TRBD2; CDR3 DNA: TGTGCCATCAGGCCGGGACTAGCGTCTAACAATGAGCAGTTCTTC; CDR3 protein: CAIRPGLASNNEQFF
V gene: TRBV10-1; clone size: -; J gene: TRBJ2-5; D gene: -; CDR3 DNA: TGCGCCAGCAGTGATACCAACGGCCCATTTGTGACCCAGTACTTC; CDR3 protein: CASSDTNGPFVTQYF
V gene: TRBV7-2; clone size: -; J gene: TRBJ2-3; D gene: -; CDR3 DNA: TGTGCCAGCAGCTTCCGGACTACCGGCACAGATACGCAGTATTTT; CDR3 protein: CASSFRTTGTDTQYF
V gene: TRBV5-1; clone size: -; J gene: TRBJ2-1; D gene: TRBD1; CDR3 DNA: TGCGCCAGCAGCTCGGACAGGGGGTTCGGCGAGCAGTTCTTC; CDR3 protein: CASSSDRGFGEQFF
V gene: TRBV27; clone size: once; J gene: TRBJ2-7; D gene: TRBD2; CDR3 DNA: TGTGCCAGCAGTTTAGGGCTAGCGGGACCTTACGAGCAGTACTTC; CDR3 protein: CASSLGLAGPYEQYF
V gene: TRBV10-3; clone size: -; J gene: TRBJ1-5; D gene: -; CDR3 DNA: TGTGCCATCAGTGAAGTAGAGAACCGGCCCCAGCATTTT; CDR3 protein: CAISEVENRPQHF